This T cell receptor (beta chain) was observed in a study of blood T cells in healthy people across ages. This CDR3 has 11 residues. From germline, CDR1 is SQVTM and CDR2 ANQGSEA. Trimming removed 5 bases from V and 1 base from J, with 6 bases in between. The authors ran a second PCR of roughly 7 to 11 cycles using a sample-barcoded 5' primer and a J-beta primer mix. Using its own MiXCR run on the 5' RACE reads, TCRdb lists one record per CDR3 protein. The table lists around 1,000,000 distinct CDR3 sequences, approximately 26% of them singletons. This clonotype was picked up a small number of times. In addition, the sample was reused for a study of T cells of mothers and their children. That source adds: Slightly higher overlap, not significant, was seen in related mother-child pairs than in unrelated pairs.

The sequence came from a girl aged 2-10 years in good health. Sequenced material: blood. V usage is TRBV29-1 and J usage is TRBJ2-7; no reliable D call. The CDR3 DNA sequence: TGCAGCGTTCATTCTTCCTACGAGCAGTACTTC. Its translation is CSVHSSYEQYF.